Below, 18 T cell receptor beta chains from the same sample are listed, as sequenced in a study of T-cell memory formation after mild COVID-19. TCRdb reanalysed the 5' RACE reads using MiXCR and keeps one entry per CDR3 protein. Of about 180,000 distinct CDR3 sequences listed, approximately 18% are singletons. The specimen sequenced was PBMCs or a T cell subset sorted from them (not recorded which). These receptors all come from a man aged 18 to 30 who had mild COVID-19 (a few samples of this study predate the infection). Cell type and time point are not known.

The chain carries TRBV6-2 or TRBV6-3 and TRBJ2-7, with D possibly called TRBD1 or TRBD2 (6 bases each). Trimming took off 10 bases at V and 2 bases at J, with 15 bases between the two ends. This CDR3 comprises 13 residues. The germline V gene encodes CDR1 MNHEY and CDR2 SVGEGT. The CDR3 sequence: CATGSRGTYEQYF. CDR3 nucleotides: TGTGCCACCGGGAGCAGGGGAACCTACGAGCAGTACTTC.

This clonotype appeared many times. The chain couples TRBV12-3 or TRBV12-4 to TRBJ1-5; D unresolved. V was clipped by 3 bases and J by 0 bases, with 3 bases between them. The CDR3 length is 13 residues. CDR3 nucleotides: TGTGCCAGCAGTTTGTTTAGCAATCAGCCCCAGCATTTT. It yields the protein CASSLFSNQPQHF.

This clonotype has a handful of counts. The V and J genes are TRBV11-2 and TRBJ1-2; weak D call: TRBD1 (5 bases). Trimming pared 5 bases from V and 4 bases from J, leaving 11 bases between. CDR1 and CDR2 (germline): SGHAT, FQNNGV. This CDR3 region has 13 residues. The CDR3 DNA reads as TGTGCCAGCAGCCCTCAGGGTGGCTATGGCTACACCTTC. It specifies CASSPQGGYGYTF.

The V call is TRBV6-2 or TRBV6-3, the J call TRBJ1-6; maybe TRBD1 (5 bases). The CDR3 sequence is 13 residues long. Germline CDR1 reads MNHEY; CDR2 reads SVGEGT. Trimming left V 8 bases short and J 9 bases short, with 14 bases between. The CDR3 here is CASLWGDGSPLHF. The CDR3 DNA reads TGTGCCAGCCTTTGGGGGGATGGTTCACCCCTCCACTTT.

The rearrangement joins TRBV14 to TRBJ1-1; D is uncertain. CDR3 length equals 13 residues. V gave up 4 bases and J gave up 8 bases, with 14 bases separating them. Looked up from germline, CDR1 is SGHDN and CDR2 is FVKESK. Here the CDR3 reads CASSPRTDGEAFF. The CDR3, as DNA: TGTGCCAGCAGCCCGCGGACCGACGGAGAAGCTTTCTTT.

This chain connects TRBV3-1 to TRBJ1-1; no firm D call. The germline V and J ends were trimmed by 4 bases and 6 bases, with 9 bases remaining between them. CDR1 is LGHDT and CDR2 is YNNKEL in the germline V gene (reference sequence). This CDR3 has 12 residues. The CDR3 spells CASSPAGAEAFF. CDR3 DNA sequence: TGTGCCAGCAGCCCGGCTGGGGCTGAAGCTTTCTTT.

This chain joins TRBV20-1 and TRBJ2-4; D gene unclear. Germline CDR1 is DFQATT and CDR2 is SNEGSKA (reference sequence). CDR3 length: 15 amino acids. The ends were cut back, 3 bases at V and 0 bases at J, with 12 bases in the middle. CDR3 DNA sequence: TGCAGTGCTAGTAGGGCAGAACTAGCCAAAAACATTCAGTACTTC. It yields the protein CSASRAELAKNIQYF.

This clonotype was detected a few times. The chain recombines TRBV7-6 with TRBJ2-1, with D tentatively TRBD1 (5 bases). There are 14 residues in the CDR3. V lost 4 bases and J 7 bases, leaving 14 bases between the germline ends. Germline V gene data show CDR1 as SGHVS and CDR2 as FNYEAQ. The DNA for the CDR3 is TGTGCCAGCAGCTCGCTAAAAAGGGGTAATGAGCAGTTCTTC. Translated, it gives CASSSLKRGNEQFF.

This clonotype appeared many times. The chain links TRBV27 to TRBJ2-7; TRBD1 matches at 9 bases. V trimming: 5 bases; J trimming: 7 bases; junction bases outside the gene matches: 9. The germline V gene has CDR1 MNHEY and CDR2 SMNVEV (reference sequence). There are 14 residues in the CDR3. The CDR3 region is CASSLTGGRGEQYV. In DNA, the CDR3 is TGTGCCAGCAGTCTTACAGGGGGCCGGGGAGAGCAGTACGTC.

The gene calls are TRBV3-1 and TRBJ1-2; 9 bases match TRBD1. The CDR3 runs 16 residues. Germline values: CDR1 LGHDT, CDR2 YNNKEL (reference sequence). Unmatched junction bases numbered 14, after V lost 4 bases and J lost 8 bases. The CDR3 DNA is TGTGCCAGCAGCCTTAGTACCGCACAGGGGGCCAGAGGCTACACCTTC. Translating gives CASSLSTAQGARGYTF.

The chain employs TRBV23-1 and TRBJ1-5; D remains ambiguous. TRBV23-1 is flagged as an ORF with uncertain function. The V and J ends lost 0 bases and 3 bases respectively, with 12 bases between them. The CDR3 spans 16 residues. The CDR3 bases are TGCGCCAGCAGTCAATCGCACGAACAGAACAATCAGCCCCAGCATTTT. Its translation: CASSQSHEQNNQPQHF.

DNA of the CDR3: TGTGCCAGCAGCCGGAGGGAGGGCCGTACAAACACTGAAGCTTTCTTT. Encoded protein: CASSRREGRTNTEAFF. The V and J genes are TRBV5-6 and TRBJ1-1; D ambiguous. V was trimmed by 4 bases and J by 2 bases, leaving 18 bases between them. This CDR3 has 16 residues. Germline V gene lookup returns CDR1 SGHDT and CDR2 YYEEEE.

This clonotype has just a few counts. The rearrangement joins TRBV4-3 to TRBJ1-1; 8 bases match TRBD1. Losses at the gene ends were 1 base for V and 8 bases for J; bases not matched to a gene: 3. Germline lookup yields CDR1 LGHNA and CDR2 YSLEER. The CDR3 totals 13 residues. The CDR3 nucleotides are TGCGCCAGCAGCCAAGTAGACAGGGGCGAAGCTTTCTTT. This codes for CASSQVDRGEAFF.

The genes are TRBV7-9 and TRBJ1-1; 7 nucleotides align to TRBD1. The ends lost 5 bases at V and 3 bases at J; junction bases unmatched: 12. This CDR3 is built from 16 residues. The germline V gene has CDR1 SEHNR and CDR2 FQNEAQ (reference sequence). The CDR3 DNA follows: TGTGCCAGCAGCCCGGACAGGCGGATTCCCTACACTGAAGCTTTCTTT. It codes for CASSPDRRIPYTEAFF.

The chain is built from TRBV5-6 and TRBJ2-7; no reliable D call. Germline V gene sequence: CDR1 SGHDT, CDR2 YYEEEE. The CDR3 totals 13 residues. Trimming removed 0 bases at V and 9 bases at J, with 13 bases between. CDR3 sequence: CASSLGQLRGQYF. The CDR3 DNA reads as TGTGCCAGCAGCTTGGGCCAGCTTAGAGGGCAGTACTTC. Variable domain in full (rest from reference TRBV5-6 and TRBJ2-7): DAGVTQSPTHLIKTRGQQVTLRCSPKSGHDTVSWYQQALGQGPQFIFQYYEEEERQRGNFPDRFSGHQFPNYSSELNVNALLLGDSALYLCASSLGQLRGQYFGPGTRLTVT.

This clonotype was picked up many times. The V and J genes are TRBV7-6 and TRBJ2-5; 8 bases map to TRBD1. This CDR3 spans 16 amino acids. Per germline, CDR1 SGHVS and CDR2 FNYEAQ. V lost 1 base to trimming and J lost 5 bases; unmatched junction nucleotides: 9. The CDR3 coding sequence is TGTGCCAGCAGCTTAGAATCCCAGGGGGCTGGGGAGACCCAGTACTTC. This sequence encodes CASSLESQGAGETQYF.

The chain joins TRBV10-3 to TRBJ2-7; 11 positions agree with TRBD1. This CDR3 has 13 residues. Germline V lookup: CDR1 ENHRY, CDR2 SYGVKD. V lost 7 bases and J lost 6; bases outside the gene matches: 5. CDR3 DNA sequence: TGTGCCATCAAAGGACAGGGGGCAGGCGAGCAGTACTTC. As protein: CAIKGQGAGEQYF.

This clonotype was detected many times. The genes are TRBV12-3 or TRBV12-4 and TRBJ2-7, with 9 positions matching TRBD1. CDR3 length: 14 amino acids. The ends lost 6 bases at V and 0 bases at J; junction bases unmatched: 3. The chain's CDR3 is CASSRQGGSYEQYF. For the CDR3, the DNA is TGTGCCAGCAGCCGACAGGGGGGCTCCTACGAGCAGTACTTC.